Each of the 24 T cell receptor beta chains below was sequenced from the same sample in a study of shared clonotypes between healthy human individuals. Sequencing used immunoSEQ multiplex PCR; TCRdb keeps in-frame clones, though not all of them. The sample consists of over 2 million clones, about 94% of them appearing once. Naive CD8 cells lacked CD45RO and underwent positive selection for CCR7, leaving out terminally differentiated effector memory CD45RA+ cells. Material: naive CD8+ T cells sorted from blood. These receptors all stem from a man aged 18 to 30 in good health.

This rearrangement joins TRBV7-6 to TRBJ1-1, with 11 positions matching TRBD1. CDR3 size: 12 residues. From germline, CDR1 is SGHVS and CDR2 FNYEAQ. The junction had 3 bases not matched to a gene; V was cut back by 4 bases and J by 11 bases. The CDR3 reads CASSSGTGGAFF. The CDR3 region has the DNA TGTGCCAGCAGCTCCGGGACAGGGGGGGCTTTCTTT.

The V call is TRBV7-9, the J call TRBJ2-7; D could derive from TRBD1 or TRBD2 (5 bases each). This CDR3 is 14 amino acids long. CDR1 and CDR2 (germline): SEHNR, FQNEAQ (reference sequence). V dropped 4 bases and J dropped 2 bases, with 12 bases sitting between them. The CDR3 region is CASSSVQGPYEQYF. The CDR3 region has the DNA TGTGCCAGCAGCTCCGTTCAGGGACCCTACGAGCAGTACTTC.

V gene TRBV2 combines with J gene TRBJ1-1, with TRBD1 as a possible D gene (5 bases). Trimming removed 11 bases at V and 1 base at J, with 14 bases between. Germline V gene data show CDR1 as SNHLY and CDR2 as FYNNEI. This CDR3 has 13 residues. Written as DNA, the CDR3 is TGTGCCTCCCGGGGGGAGGCGAACACTGAAGCTTTCTTT. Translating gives CASRGEANTEAFF.

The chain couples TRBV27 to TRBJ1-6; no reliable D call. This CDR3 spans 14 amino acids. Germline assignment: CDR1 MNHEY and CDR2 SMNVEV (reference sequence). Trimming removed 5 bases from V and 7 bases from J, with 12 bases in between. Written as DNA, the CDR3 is TGTGCCAGCAGTCTCGCGCTTGGGAATTCACCCCTCCACTTT. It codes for CASSLALGNSPLHF.

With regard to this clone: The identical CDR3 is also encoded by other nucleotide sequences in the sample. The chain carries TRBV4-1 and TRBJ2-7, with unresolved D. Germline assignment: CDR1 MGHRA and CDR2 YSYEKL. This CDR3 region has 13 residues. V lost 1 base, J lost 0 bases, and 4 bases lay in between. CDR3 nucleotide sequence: TGCGCCAGCAGCCAAGGGATCTCCTACGAGCAGTACTTC. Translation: CASSQGISYEQYF.

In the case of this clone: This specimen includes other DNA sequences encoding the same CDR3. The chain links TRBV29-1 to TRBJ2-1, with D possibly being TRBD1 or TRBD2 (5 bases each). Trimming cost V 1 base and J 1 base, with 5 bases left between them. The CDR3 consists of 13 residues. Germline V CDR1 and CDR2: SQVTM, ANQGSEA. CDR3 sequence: CSVEGGSYNEQFF. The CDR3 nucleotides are TGCAGCGTTGAAGGGGGGTCCTACAATGAGCAGTTCTTC.

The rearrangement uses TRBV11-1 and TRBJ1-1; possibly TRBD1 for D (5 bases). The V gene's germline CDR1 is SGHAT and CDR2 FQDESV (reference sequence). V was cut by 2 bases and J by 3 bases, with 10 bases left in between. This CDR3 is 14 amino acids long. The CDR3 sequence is CASSLQGPDTEAFF. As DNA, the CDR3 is TGTGCCAGCAGCTTACAGGGACCGGACACTGAAGCTTTCTTT.

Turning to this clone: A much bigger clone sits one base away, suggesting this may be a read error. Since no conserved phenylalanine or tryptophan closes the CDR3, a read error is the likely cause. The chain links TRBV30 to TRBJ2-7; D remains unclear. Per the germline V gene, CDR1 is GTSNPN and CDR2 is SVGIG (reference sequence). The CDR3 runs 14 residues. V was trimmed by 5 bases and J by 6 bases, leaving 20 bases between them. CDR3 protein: CAWDKGRSHGEQYL. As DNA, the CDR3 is TGTGCCTGGGACAAAGGACGCAGTCATGGCGAGCAGTACTTA.

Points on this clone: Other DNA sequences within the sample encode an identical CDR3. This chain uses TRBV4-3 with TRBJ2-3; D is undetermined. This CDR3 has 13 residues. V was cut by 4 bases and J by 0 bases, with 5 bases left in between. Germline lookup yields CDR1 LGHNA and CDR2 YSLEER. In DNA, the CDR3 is TGCGCCAGCAGCCCTGCTAGCACAGATACGCAGTATTTT. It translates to CASSPASTDTQYF.

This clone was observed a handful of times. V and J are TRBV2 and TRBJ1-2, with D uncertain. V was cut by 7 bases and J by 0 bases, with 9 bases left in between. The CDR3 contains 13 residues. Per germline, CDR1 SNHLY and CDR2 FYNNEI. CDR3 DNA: TGTGCCAGCAATGGGCGAGCTAACTATGGCTACACCTTC. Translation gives CASNGRANYGYTF. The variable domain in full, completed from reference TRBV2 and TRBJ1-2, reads EPEVTQTPSHQVTQMGQEVILRCVPISNHLYFYWYRQILGQKVEFLVSFYNNEISEKSEIFDDQFSVERPDGSNFTLKIRSTKLEDSAMYFCASNGRANYGYTFGSGTRLTVV.

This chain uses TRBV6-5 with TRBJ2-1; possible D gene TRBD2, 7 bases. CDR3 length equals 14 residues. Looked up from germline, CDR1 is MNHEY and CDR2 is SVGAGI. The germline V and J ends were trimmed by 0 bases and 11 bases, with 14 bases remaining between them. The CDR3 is CASSYSGGGAQQFF. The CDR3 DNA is TGTGCCAGCAGTTACTCGGGTGGGGGGGCCCAGCAGTTCTTC.

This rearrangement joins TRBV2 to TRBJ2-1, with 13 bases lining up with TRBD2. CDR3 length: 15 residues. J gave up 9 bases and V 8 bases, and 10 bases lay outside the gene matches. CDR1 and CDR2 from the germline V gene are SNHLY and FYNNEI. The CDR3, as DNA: TGTGCCAGCCTCCTTACTAGCGGGAGGGGTGTTGAGCAGTTCTTC. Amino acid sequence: CASLLTSGRGVEQFF.

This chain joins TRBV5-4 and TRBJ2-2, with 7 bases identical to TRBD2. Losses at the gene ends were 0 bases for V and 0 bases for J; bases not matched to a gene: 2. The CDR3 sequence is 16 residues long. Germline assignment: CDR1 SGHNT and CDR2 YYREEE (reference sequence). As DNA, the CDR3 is TGTGCCAGCAGCTTGGACGGACTAGCGAACACCGGGGAGCTGTTTTTT. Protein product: CASSLDGLANTGELFF.

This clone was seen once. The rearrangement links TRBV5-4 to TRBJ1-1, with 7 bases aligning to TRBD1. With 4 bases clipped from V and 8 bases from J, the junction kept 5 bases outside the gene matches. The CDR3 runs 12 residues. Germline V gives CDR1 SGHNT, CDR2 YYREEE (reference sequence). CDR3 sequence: CASSAGQAEAFF. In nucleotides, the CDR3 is TGTGCCAGCAGCGCTGGACAGGCCGAAGCTTTCTTT.

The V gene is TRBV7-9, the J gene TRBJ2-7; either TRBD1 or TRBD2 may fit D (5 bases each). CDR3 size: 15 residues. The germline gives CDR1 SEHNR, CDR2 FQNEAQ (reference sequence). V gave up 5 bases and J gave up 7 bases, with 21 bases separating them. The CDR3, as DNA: TGTGCCAGCAGCCCCGTGATGGGGGTGCTTATGGAGCAGTACTTC. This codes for CASSPVMGVLMEQYF.

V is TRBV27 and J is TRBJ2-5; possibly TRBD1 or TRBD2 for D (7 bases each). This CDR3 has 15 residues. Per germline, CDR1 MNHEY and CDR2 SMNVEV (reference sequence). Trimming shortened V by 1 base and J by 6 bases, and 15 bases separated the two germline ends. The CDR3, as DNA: TGTGCCAGCAGTTTATGGGGAGGGGGCGGACAGACCCAGTACTTC. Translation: CASSLWGGGGQTQYF.

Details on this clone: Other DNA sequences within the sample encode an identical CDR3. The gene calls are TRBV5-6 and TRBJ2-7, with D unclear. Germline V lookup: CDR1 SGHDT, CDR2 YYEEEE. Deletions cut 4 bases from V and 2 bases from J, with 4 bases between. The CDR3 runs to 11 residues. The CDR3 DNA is TGTGCCAGCAGCGGAACCTACGAGCAGTACTTC. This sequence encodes CASSGTYEQYF. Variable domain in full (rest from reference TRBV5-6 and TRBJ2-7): DAGVTQSPTHLIKTRGQQVTLRCSPKSGHDTVSWYQQALGQGPQFIFQYYEEEERQRGNFPDRFSGHQFPNYSSELNVNALLLGDSALYLCASSGTYEQYFGPGTRLTVT.

The CDR3 sequence: CASSQVRLYEQYF. The CDR3 DNA is TGTGCCAGCAGCCAAGTCCGGCTCTACGAGCAGTACTTC. This chain uses TRBV14 with TRBJ2-7, with D uncertain. The CDR3 is made up of 13 amino acids. Trimming cost V 1 base and J 3 bases, with 7 bases left between them. Per germline, CDR1 SGHDN and CDR2 FVKESK.

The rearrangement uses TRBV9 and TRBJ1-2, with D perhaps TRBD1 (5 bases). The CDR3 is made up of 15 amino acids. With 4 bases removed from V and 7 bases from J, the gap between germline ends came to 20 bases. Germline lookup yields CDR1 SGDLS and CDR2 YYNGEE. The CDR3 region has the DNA TGTGCCAGCAGCCTCTTCCGGGACGCCGGAGTTGGCTACACCTTC. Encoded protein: CASSLFRDAGVGYTF.

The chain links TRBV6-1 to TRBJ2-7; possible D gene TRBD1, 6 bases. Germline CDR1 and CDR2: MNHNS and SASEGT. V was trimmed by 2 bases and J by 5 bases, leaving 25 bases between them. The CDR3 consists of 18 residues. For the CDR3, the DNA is TGTGCCAGCAGTGAAAAGCCCCCCCCGGCGCTGAAGGGGGACGAGCAGTACTTC. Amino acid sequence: CASSEKPPPALKGDEQYF.

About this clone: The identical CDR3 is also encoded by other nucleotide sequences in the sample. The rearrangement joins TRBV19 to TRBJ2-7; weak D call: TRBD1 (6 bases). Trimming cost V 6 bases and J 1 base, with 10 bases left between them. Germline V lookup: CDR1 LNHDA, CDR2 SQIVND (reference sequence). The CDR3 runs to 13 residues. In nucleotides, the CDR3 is TGTGCCAGTAGCTCCGGACAGTCCTACGAGCAGTACTTC. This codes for CASSSGQSYEQYF.

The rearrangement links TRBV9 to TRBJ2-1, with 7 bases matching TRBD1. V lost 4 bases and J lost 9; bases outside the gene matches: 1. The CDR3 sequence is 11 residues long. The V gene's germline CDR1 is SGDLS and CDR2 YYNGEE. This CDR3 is CASSTGVEQFF. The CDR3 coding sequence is TGTGCCAGCAGCACAGGGGTTGAGCAGTTCTTC.

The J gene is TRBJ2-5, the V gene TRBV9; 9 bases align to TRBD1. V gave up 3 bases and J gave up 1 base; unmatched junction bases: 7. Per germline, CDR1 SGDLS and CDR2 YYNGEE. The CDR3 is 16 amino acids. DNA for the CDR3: TGTGCCAGCAGCGGTGGGACAGGGCTTACCCAAGAGACCCAGTACTTC. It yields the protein CASSGGTGLTQETQYF. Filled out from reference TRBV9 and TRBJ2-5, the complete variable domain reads DSGVTQTPKHLITATGQRVTLRCSPRSGDLSVYWYQQSLDQGLQFLIQYYNGEERAKGNILERFSAQQFPDLHSELNLSSLELGDSALYFCASSGGTGLTQETQYFGPGTRLLVL.

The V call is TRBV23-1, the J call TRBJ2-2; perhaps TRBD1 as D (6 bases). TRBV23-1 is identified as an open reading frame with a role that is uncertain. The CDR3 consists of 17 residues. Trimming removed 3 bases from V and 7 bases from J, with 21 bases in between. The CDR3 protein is CASSHTQGELTSGELFF. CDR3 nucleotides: TGCGCCAGCAGTCACACACAGGGAGAGTTAACCAGCGGGGAGCTGTTTTTT.